This TCR beta chain derives from a study of CD8 T cells in Susac syndrome. Random hexamers served to reverse transcribe roughly 0.5 to 1 ug RNA. With immunoSEQ multiplex PCR, TCR beta CDR3 was amplified across 54 Vbeta and 13 Jbeta. MiXCR, applied by TCRdb to the immunoSEQ multiplex PCR reads, yields one record per CDR3 protein. The sample holds around 280,000 distinct CDR3 sequences, about 92% seen once. Blood CD8+ and CD4+ T cells underwent high-throughput TCR beta sequencing. Germline values: CDR1 KGHDR, CDR2 SFDVKD. This CDR3 comprises 19 residues. V trimming: 3 bases; J trimming: 0 bases; junction bases outside the gene matches: 13.

J is TRBJ2-4 and V is TRBV24-1; TRBD1 agrees at 7 bases. This sequence originates from a human donor with multiple sclerosis. The sample comprised CD4+ T cells from PBMCs. The CDR3 DNA is TGTGCCACCAGTGATGTGACAGGGATGGGAACGCTAGCCAAAAACATTCAGTACTTC. As protein: CATSDVTGMGTLAKNIQYF.